This TCR beta chain emerged from a study of post-analysis software for immune sequencing data. Study as a whole: The disease courses spanned relapsing-remitting, secondary progressive and progressive-relapsing forms of multiple sclerosis. Study observations and caveats: Roughly five TRBV segments were significantly more frequent in patients than in controls. TRBV5-6, TRBV5-1 and TRBV20-1 were among these segments. F measure clustering grouped samples strongly by preparation batch.

TCR beta cDNA libraries had unique molecular identifiers. TCRdb reprocessed the PCR reads with MiXCR, giving one entry per CDR3 protein. The sample carries roughly 160,000 distinct CDR3 sequences, about 37% recorded once. Details on this clonotype: Its antigen is as yet unknown.

The V and J ends lost 5 bases and 2 bases, in that order; junction bases with no gene match: 8. Germline V gene sequence: CDR1 MNHEY, CDR2 SVGEGT. The CDR3 spans 15 residues. This TCR derives from a girl aged 5-17 years with multiple sclerosis. Sequences were derived from blood, sampled after autologous hematopoietic stem cell transplantation. This chain joins TRBV6-2 or TRBV6-3 and TRBJ2-7, with TRBD2 matching over 8 bases. The CDR3 sequence is CASSREAGAPYEQYF. CDR3 nucleotides: TGTGCCAGCAGTAGGGAAGCGGGAGCCCCCTACGAGCAGTACTTC.